This T cell receptor (beta chain) comes out of a study of spatial heterogeneity in lung cancer. Study as a whole: Among detected sequences, beta-chain ones consistently exceeded alpha-chain ones in number.

Time point reported: blood at routine non-recurrence follow-up after resection. No cells were sorted before sequencing. The whole RNA sequenced was extracted from tumor, nontumor lung or frozen PBMC. Germline V CDR1 and CDR2: SGHRS, YFSETQ. V shed 2 bases, J shed 2 bases, and the junction held 2 bases outside the gene matches. The CDR3 contains 15 residues. This clonotype was counted ten times or more. In TCRdb, the 5' RACE reads were re-called with MiXCR into one record per CDR3 protein. The data contain around 110,000 distinct CDR3 sequences, 12% of them singletons. The chain is built from TRBV5-1 and TRBJ2-3, with TRBD1 identical over 10 bases. Here the sequenced sample was PBMCs, taken at follow-up. The source of this sequence is a male donor with early-stage non-small cell lung cancer. The CDR3 sequence is CASSFRQGATDTQYF. DNA of the CDR3: TGCGCCAGCAGCTTCAGACAGGGGGCCACAGATACGCAGTATTTT. Looking up the rest from reference TRBV5-1 and TRBJ2-3 gives the full variable domain: KAGVTQTPRYLIKTRGQQVTLSCSPISGHRSVSWYQQTPGQGLQFLFEYFSETQRNKGNFPGRFSGRQFSNSRSEMNVSTLELGDSALYLCASSFRQGATDTQYFGPGTRLTVL.